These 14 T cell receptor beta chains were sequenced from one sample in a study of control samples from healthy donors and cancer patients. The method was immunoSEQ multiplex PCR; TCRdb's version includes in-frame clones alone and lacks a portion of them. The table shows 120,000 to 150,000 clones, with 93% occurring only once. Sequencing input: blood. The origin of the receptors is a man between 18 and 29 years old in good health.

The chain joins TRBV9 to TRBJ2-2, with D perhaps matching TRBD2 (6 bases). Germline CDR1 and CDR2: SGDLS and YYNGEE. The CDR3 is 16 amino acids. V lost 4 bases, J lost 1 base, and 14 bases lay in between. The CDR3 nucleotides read TGTGCCAGCAGCACCCCCCCGGGAGAGAACACCGGGGAGCTGTTTTTT. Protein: CASSTPPGENTGELFF.

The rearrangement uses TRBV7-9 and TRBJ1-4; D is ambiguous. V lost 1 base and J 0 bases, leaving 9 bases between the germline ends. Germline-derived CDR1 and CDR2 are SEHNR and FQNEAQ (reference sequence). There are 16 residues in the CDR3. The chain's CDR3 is CASSLVGVSTNEKLFF. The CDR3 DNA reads TGTGCCAGCAGCTTAGTAGGTGTCTCAACTAATGAAAAACTGTTTTTT.

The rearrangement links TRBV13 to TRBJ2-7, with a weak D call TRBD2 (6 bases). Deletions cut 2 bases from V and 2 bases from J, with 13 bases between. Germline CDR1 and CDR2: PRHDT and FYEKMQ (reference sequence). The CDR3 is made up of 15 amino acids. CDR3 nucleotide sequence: TGTGCCAGCAGCTTAATGCGGGGCGGGACCTACGAGCAGTACTTC. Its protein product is CASSLMRGGTYEQYF.

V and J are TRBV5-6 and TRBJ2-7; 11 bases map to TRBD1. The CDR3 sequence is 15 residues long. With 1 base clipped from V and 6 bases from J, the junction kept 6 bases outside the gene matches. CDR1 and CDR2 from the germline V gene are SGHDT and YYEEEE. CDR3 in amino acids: CASSLSGQGATEQYF. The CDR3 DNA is TGTGCCAGCAGCTTGTCCGGACAGGGGGCGACCGAGCAGTACTTC.

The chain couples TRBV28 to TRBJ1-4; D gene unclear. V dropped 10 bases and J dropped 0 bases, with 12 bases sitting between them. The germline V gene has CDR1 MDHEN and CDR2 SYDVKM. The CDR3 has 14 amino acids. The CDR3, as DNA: TGTGCCATATCCCCGGGTACAACTAATGAAAAACTGTTTTTT. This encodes CAISPGTTNEKLFF.

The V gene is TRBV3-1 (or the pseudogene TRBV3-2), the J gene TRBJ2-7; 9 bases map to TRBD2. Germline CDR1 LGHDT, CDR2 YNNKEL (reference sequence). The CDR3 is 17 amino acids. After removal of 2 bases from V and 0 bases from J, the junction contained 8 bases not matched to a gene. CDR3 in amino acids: CASSQRSSGGTSYEQYF. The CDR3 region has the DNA TGTGCCAGCAGCCAACGGTCAAGCGGGGGGACCTCCTACGAGCAGTACTTC.

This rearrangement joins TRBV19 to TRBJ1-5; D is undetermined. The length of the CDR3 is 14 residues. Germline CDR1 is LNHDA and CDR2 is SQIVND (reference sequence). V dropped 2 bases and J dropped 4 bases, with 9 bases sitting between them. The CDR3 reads CASSILHSNQPQHF. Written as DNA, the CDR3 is TGTGCCAGTAGTATATTACACAGTAATCAGCCCCAGCATTTT. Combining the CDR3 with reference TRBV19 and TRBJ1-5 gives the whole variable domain DGGITQSPKYLFRKEGQNVTLSCEQNLNHDAMYWYRQDPGQGLRLIYYSQIVNDFQKGDIAEGYSVSREKKESFPLTVTSAQKNPTAFYLCASSILHSNQPQHFGDGTRLSIL.

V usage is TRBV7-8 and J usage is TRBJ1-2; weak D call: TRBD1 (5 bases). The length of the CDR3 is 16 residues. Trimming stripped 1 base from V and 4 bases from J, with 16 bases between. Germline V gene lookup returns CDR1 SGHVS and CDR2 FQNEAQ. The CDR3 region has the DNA TGTGCCAGCAGCTTAGATCGGGTCAGGGCGATCTATGGCTACACCTTC. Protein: CASSLDRVRAIYGYTF.

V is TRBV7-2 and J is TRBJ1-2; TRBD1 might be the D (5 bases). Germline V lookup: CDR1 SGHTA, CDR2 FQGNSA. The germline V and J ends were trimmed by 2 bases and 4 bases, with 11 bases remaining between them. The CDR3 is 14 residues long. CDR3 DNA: TGTGCCAGCAGCTTACGGGGGGGGATCTATGGCTACACCTTC. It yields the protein CASSLRGGIYGYTF.

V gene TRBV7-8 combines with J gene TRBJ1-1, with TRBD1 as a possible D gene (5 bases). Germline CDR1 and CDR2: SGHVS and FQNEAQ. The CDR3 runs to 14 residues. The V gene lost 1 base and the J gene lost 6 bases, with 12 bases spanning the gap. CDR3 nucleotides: TGTGCCAGCAGCTTAGTGTGGGGACGCGCTGAAGCTTTCTTT. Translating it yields CASSLVWGRAEAFF.

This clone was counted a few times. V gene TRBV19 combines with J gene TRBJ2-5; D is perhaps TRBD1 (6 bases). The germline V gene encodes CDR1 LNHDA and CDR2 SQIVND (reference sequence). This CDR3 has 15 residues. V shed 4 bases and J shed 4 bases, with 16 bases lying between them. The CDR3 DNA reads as TGTGCCAGTAGTACCCATACAGGGTATGCAGAGACCCAGTACTTC. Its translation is CASSTHTGYAETQYF.

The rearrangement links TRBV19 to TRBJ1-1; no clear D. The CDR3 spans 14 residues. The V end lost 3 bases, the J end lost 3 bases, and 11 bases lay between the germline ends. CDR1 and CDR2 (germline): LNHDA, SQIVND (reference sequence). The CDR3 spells CASSMGRFYTEAFF. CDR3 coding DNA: TGTGCCAGTAGTATGGGCAGATTCTACACTGAAGCTTTCTTT.

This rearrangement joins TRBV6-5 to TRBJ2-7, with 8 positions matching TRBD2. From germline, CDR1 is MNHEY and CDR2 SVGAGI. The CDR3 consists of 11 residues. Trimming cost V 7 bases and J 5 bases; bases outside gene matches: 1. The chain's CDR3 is CASTGGDEQYF. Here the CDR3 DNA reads TGTGCCAGCACCGGGGGGGACGAGCAGTACTTC.

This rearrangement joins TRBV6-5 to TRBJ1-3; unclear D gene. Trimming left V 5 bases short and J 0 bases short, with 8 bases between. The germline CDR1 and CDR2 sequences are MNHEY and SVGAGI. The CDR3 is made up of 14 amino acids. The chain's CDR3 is CASSRASSGNTIYF. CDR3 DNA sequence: TGTGCCAGCAGTCGGGCCTCCTCTGGAAACACCATATATTTT.